This T cell receptor (beta chain) came from a study of blood T cell repertoires in COVID-19. For the study at large: Whether acute or convalescent, the COVID-19 samples came from the United States, Italy and Spain. T cells, B-cell-depleted T cells, or PBMCs supplied cDNA or gDNA.

Some clones are missing from TCRdb's copy, which holds only in-frame ones; the method was immunoSEQ multiplex PCR. The data contain 75,000 to 95,000 clones, 70% to 90% of them singletons. After removal of 2 bases from V and 6 bases from J, the junction contained 1 base not matched to a gene. Germline CDR1 MNHNY, CDR2 SVGAGI (reference sequence). The CDR3 has 13 amino acids. This clone is a singleton in its sample. The material sequenced was peripheral blood. The chain carries TRBV6-6 and TRBJ2-3; 8 bases match TRBD2. This receptor was obtained from a man in his forties or fifties with active COVID-19. The chain's CDR3 is CASSYTSGDTQYF. The CDR3 DNA is TGTGCCAGCAGTTACACTAGCGGTGATACGCAGTATTTT.